What follows are 30 T cell receptor beta chains derived from one specimen sequenced in a study of spatial heterogeneity in lung cancer. TCRdb re-called the 5' RACE reads with MiXCR, one entry per CDR3 protein. The table shows 13,000 or so distinct CDR3 sequences, with about 3.9% occurring only once. Time point here: sample taken at primary tumor resection. The authors sequenced whole RNA from tumor, nontumor lung or frozen PBMC without sorting. Sequenced material: PBMCs, taken at surgery. The receptor source for this set is a male donor with early-stage non-small cell lung cancer.

As concerns this clonotype: With a much larger clone just one base away, this may be a read error. Because the library targeted alpha chains, this beta chain is an off-target read whose size means little. The rearrangement joins TRBV28 to TRBJ2-1; 9 nucleotides match TRBD1. The germline V gene encodes CDR1 MDHEN and CDR2 SYDVKM. This CDR3 contains 15 residues. V lost 7 bases to trimming and J lost 11 bases; unmatched junction nucleotides: 15. CDR3 coding DNA: TGTGCCAGCACTACCCACCGGGACAGGGTTAATAAGCAGTTCTTC. Its translation: CASTTHRDRVNKQFF.

The table lists this clonotype with many counts. In a library made to pick up alpha chains, this beta chain is a stray read with a size that means little. The chain links TRBV28 to TRBJ2-5; D unclear. Germline CDR1 is MDHEN and CDR2 is SYDVKM. Trimming left V 4 bases short and J 5 bases short, with 20 bases between. This CDR3 spans 16 amino acids. The DNA of the CDR3 is TGTGCCAGCAGTTCGCCCCAGAAATGGAGTAGGGAGACCCAGTACTTC. Translated: CASSSPQKWSRETQYF.

There are many counts of this clonotype. Little can be read into the size of this beta chain, an off-target read in a library designed for alpha chains. The chain is built from TRBV20-1 and TRBJ2-7, with TRBD1 matching 9 bases. There are 17 residues in the CDR3. Germline V lookup: CDR1 DFQATT, CDR2 SNEGSKA (reference sequence). V was pared by 0 bases and J by 5 bases, with 14 bases of the junction left unmatched. The CDR3 DNA reads as TGCAGTGCTAGAGATTTACGGGCCGGGACAGGGCCCGACGAGCAGTACTTC. This sequence encodes CSARDLRAGTGPDEQYF.

This clonotype was observed many times. The library was designed around alpha chains, so this beta chain is a stray read whose abundance carries little weight. This sequence joins TRBV29-1 and TRBJ2-1, with D tentatively TRBD2 (6 bases). The germline V and J ends were trimmed by 0 bases and 15 bases, with 18 bases remaining between them. The CDR3 is made up of 13 amino acids. Per germline, CDR1 SQVTM and CDR2 ANQGSEA. CDR3 sequence: CSVEEGQLDGGFF. The CDR3 DNA reads TGCAGCGTTGAAGAAGGGCAGTTAGACGGGGGGTTCTTC.

Within the sample, this clonotype is medium-sized (0.01 to 0.1%). This beta chain represents an off-target read in a library built for alpha chains; its size is of limited meaning. J is TRBJ2-3 and V is TRBV6-2 or TRBV6-3; TRBD2 matches 7 bases. The V gene end was trimmed by 2 bases and the J gene end by 3 bases; junction bases not matched to a gene: 11. The CDR3 contains 17 residues. CDR1 is MNHEY, CDR2 SVGEGT, per germline. CDR3 nucleotide sequence: TGTGCCAGCAGTTACCTCCCCGGCGGGAGCCGGACAGATACGCAGTATTTT. Amino acids: CASSYLPGGSRTDTQYF.

This clonotype was counted many times. Little can be read into the size of this beta chain, an off-target read in a library designed for alpha chains. This chain connects TRBV7-2 to TRBJ2-1; possible D gene TRBD2, 6 bases. Looked up from germline, CDR1 is SGHTA and CDR2 is FQGNSA. CDR3 length: 15 residues. Between the trimmed V and J ends, which lost 5 bases and 0 bases, there was a span of 11 bases. The CDR3 DNA follows: TGTGCCAGCAGCCCCCGGCGGGGCTCCTACAATGAGCAGTTCTTC. This sequence encodes CASSPRRGSYNEQFF.

This clonotype was counted ten times or more. The library was designed around alpha chains, so this beta chain is a stray read whose abundance carries little weight. The rearrangement joins TRBV27 to TRBJ2-2; 8 nucleotides agree with TRBD2. Per germline, CDR1 MNHEY and CDR2 SMNVEV (reference sequence). There are 14 residues in the CDR3. Trimming cost V 6 bases and J 6 bases; bases outside gene matches: 6. CDR3: CASRGSGIPGELFF. CDR3 nucleotide sequence: TGTGCCAGCAGGGGTAGCGGGATCCCCGGGGAGCTGTTTTTT.

This clonotype was detected ten times or more. A library prepared for alpha chains yielded this beta chain as an off-target read; its size is of little meaning. The J gene is TRBJ1-6, the V gene TRBV6-5, with a possible D match to TRBD1 (5 bases). This CDR3 is built from 15 residues. Between the trimmed V and J ends, which lost 2 bases and 6 bases, there was a span of 11 bases. Germline lookup yields CDR1 MNHEY and CDR2 SVGAGI. The CDR3 DNA reads TGTGCCAGCAGTTACCTGACAGAGAGTAATTCACCCCTCCACTTT. It is translated as CASSYLTESNSPLHF.

Many counts were recorded for this clonotype. This beta chain is an off-target read within a library intended for alpha chains, so its frequency means little. The J gene is TRBJ2-1, the V gene TRBV18; 7 positions agree with TRBD1. Germline values: CDR1 KGHSH, CDR2 LQKENI. With V trimmed by 6 bases and J by 8 bases, 13 bases remained unmatched. This CDR3 is 15 amino acids long. The CDR3 loop reads CASSRGDSSRDEQFF. The CDR3 region has the DNA TGTGCCAGCTCTCGAGGGGACAGCAGCCGCGATGAGCAGTTCTTC.

The sample holds many counts of this clonotype. Because the library targeted alpha chains, this beta chain is an off-target read whose size means little. The chain joins TRBV20-1 to TRBJ1-1; D gene unclear. The germline gives CDR1 DFQATT, CDR2 SNEGSKA (reference sequence). V was clipped by 5 bases and J by 0 bases, with 7 bases between them. The CDR3 has 12 amino acids. In DNA, the CDR3 is TGCAGTGCTCCGACGGTGAACACTGAAGCTTTCTTT. The encoded protein is CSAPTVNTEAFF.

This clonotype was seen only a few times. This beta chain slipped into a library made for alpha chains as a stray read, so its size is not meaningful. The genes are TRBV23-1 and TRBJ1-6; the D is unclear. TRBV23-1 is an open reading frame whose function is uncertain. The ends were cut back, 8 bases at V and 7 bases at J, with 21 bases in the middle. The CDR3 extends over 16 amino acids. The CDR3 region is CASCRTRRPLNSPLHF. CDR3 DNA sequence: TGCGCCAGCTGCCGGACCCGACGTCCACTGAATTCACCCCTCCACTTT.

In regard to this clonotype: As an off-target read in a library built for alpha chains, this beta chain has a frequency of little significance. This rearrangement joins TRBV7-3 to TRBJ2-7; D unresolved. The CDR3 spans 15 residues. Trimming removed 1 base at V and 3 bases at J, with 13 bases between. The germline V gene has CDR1 SGHTA and CDR2 FQGTGA. The CDR3 bases are TGTGCCAGCAGCTTAAATCTCGCAGCTATCTACGAGCAGTACTTC. It translates to CASSLNLAAIYEQYF.

Notes on this clonotype: Found in a library prepared for alpha chains, this beta chain is an off-target read, and its abundance has little meaning. The chain uses TRBV5-6 and TRBJ2-3, with 7 bases matching TRBD2. V shed 1 base, J shed 0 bases, and the junction held 5 bases outside the gene matches. The CDR3 length is 16 residues. The V gene's germline CDR1 is SGHDT and CDR2 YYEEEE. The CDR3 DNA is TGTGCCAGCAGCTTGCGGGACTACCCTAGCACAGATACGCAGTATTTT. It specifies CASSLRDYPSTDTQYF.

This clonotype was seen ten or more times. Within a library made for alpha chains, this beta chain is off target, and its count is uninformative. The rearrangement links TRBV19 to TRBJ2-1, with unresolved D. The CDR3 covers 13 residues. CDR1 is LNHDA and CDR2 is SQIVND in the germline V gene (reference sequence). Between the trimmed V and J ends, which lost 2 bases and 5 bases, there was a span of 7 bases. In DNA, the CDR3 is TGTGCCAGTAGTATATCGGTGGACAATGAGCAGTTCTTC. Translated, it gives CASSISVDNEQFF.

This clonotype was detected many times. For a library built for alpha chains, this beta chain is a stray read; little rests on its size. The chain joins TRBV7-9 to TRBJ1-3, with TRBD1 identical over 7 bases. V was pared by 6 bases and J by 2 bases, with 7 bases of the junction left unmatched. The CDR3 has 15 residues. CDR1 and CDR2 (germline): SEHNR, FQNEAQ (reference sequence). The DNA of the CDR3 is TGTGCCAGCAGGTCCGGGACAGACACTGGAAACACCATATATTTT. It encodes CASRSGTDTGNTIYF.

In this sample, this clonotype turned up many times. Little can be read into the size of this beta chain, an off-target read in a library designed for alpha chains. The V gene is TRBV20-1, the J gene TRBJ2-2; D unresolved. This CDR3 has 16 residues. The V gene lost 0 bases and the J gene lost 4 bases, with 15 bases spanning the gap. Germline lookup yields CDR1 DFQATT and CDR2 SNEGSKA (reference sequence). The CDR3 nucleotides read TGCAGTGCTAGAGATCGAGGTTGGTCAGGCACCGGGGAGCTGTTTTTT. Amino acid sequence: CSARDRGWSGTGELFF.

This clonotype showed up many times. Since the library was made to target alpha chains, this beta chain is a stray read and its abundance is not meaningful. The V and J genes are TRBV20-1 and TRBJ2-1; TRBD2 might be the D (6 bases). V was cut by 3 bases and J by 7 bases, with 10 bases left in between. This CDR3 has 12 amino acids. Germline loops: CDR1 DFQATT, CDR2 SNEGSKA (reference sequence). The CDR3 region is CSASGGVNEQFF. DNA of the CDR3: TGCAGTGCTAGCGGAGGGGTGAATGAGCAGTTCTTC.

Turning to this clonotype: Since the library was made to target alpha chains, this beta chain is a stray read and its abundance is not meaningful. The V call is TRBV2, the J call TRBJ2-7, with 10 bases fitting TRBD2. V lost 4 bases, J lost 5 bases, and 2 bases stayed unmatched. The CDR3 is made up of 13 amino acids. Per germline, CDR1 SNHLY and CDR2 FYNNEI. The CDR3: CASSGTSGNEQYF. As DNA, the CDR3 is TGTGCCAGCAGTGGTACTAGCGGGAACGAGCAGTACTTC.

The table lists this clonotype with many counts. This beta chain is an unintended read in a library built for alpha chains; its size means little. The chain carries TRBV9 and TRBJ2-7, with unresolved D. Germline V gives CDR1 SGDLS, CDR2 YYNGEE. CDR3 length equals 14 residues. The ends were cut back, 4 bases at V and 0 bases at J, with 11 bases in the middle. The DNA for the CDR3 is TGTGCCAGCAGCCCCTCCCCGAGCTCCTACGAGCAGTACTTC. It codes for CASSPSPSSYEQYF.

In this sample, this clonotype turned up many times. Being off target in a library aimed at alpha chains, this beta chain has a size of little meaning. This chain uses TRBV11-1 with TRBJ1-1; D possibly corresponds to TRBD1 (5 bases). This CDR3 has 15 amino acids. Germline V gene lookup returns CDR1 SGHAT and CDR2 FQDESV (reference sequence). Trimming took 1 base from V and 1 from J, leaving 10 bases between them. DNA of the CDR3: TGTGCCAGCAGCTTAGGGGTCGGGGCGAACACTGAAGCTTTCTTT. Translated: CASSLGVGANTEAFF.

In the case of this clonotype: A read error is possible here, since a much larger clone lies one base away. Because this beta chain is a stray read in a library intended to capture alpha chains, its abundance should not be given much weight. This chain uses TRBV3-1 with TRBJ2-7; maybe TRBD1 (5 bases). The CDR3 extends over 15 amino acids. The germline V gene has CDR1 LGHDT and CDR2 YNNKEL (reference sequence). The V end lost 2 bases, the J end lost 5 bases, and 16 bases lay between the germline ends. CDR3 sequence: CASSQNPDISHEQYF. CDR3 coding DNA: TGTGCCAGCAGCCAAAATCCGGACATATCCCACGAGCAGTACTTC.

This clonotype was observed at least ten times. Within a library made for alpha chains, this beta chain is off target, and its count is uninformative. This chain's CDR3 is CASRKLVTDTQYF. CDR3 sequence (DNA): TGTGCCAGCAGGAAACTAGTCACAGATACGCAGTATTTT. This chain connects TRBV12-3 or TRBV12-4 to TRBJ2-3; tentative D call: TRBD2 (5 bases). Trimming cost V 6 bases and J 2 bases, with 9 bases left between them. The CDR3 is 13 residues long.

A few counts support this clonotype. A library prepared for alpha chains yielded this beta chain as an off-target read; its size is of little meaning. This chain connects TRBV6-5 to TRBJ2-7, with 10 bases that match TRBD2. Germline V gene sequence: CDR1 MNHEY, CDR2 SVGAGI. V lost 4 bases to trimming and J lost 5 bases; unmatched junction nucleotides: 5. The CDR3 consists of 14 residues. The CDR3, as DNA: TGTGCCAGCAGTTCCACGACTAGCGGGCACGAGCAGTACTTC. It encodes CASSSTTSGHEQYF.

In its sample, this clonotype was seen many times. With the library built for alpha chains, this beta chain is off target and its frequency is not meaningful. The genes are TRBV10-3 and TRBJ2-7; a weak D match, TRBD1 (5 bases). Germline CDR1 and CDR2: ENHRY and SYGVKD. Deletions cut 0 bases from V and 0 bases from J, with 15 bases between. CDR3 length equals 17 residues. Here the CDR3 DNA reads TGTGCCATCAGTGAGTCGTTCTTGACAGCAAGCTCCTACGAGCAGTACTTC. This translates into CAISESFLTASSYEQYF.

This clonotype occurred many times. This beta chain is off target for a library built for alpha chains, so its abundance means little. This CDR3 reads CASSPNRYEQYF. The CDR3 DNA follows: TGTGCCAGCAGCCCCAACCGCTACGAGCAGTACTTC. This rearrangement joins TRBV2 to TRBJ2-7, with D uncertain. This CDR3 is built from 12 residues. The germline V gene encodes CDR1 SNHLY and CDR2 FYNNEI. V gave up 6 bases and J gave up 3 bases, with 9 bases separating them.

This clonotype was counted many times. This beta chain is off target for a library built for alpha chains, so its abundance means little. The CDR3 sequence is CASSLDLGNVYEQYF. The CDR3 DNA reads as TGTGCCAGCAGCTTGGATCTAGGGAACGTCTACGAGCAGTACTTC. The chain has TRBV7-2 and TRBJ2-7; unclear D gene. The CDR3 totals 15 residues. The V gene lost 3 bases and the J gene lost 3 bases, with 15 bases spanning the gap. Germline loops: CDR1 SGHTA, CDR2 FQGNSA.

This clonotype occurred many times. This beta chain is a stray sequence in a library constructed for alpha chains; its clone size is not meaningful. The chain has TRBV18 and TRBJ2-3, with TRBD1 as a possible D gene (5 bases). The CDR3 is made up of 17 amino acids. Germline V gene sequence: CDR1 KGHSH, CDR2 LQKENI. V was trimmed by 3 bases and J by 3 bases, leaving 19 bases between them. For the CDR3, the DNA is TGTGCCAGCTCACCGGACGGACATGGCGAAGGAACAGATACGCAGTATTTT. Encoded protein: CASSPDGHGEGTDTQYF.

The sample holds many counts of this clonotype. Because the library targeted alpha chains, this beta chain is an off-target read whose size means little. The chain carries TRBV12-3 or TRBV12-4 and TRBJ2-2; 8 bases line up with TRBD1. V gave up 5 bases and J gave up 4 bases; unmatched junction bases: 6. The CDR3 loop spans 15 amino acids. The CDR3 protein is CASSPQGGITGELFF. The CDR3 nucleotides are TGTGCCAGCAGTCCACAGGGGGGTATCACCGGGGAGCTGTTTTTT.

Comments on this clonotype: This beta chain came through as a stray read in a library set up for alpha chains, and its size says little. The V call is TRBV20-1, the J call TRBJ2-7; 9 bases map to TRBD1. This CDR3 is built from 15 residues. With V trimmed by 3 bases and J by 3 bases, 9 bases remained unmatched. CDR1 DFQATT and CDR2 SNEGSKA come from the germline V gene (reference sequence). The CDR3 protein is CSAREDRGRLYEQYF. Written as DNA, the CDR3 is TGCAGTGCTAGGGAGGACAGGGGCCGCCTCTACGAGCAGTACTTC.

This clonotype turned up a few times. With the library built for alpha chains, this beta chain is off target and its frequency is not meaningful. V gene TRBV6-2 or TRBV6-3 combines with J gene TRBJ1-1; weak D call: TRBD1 (6 bases). The CDR3 loop spans 17 amino acids. Germline V CDR1 and CDR2: MNHEY, SVGEGT. Trimming cost V 8 bases and J 4 bases, with 26 bases left between them. CDR3 DNA: TGTGCCAGCCGCCCCCGCCGGTCAGGGGCGGTGAGCACTGAAGCTTTCTTT. As protein: CASRPRRSGAVSTEAFF.